Listed below are T cell receptor beta chains from one sample, sequenced in a study of cytomegalovirus exposure and HLA in healthy donors. Profiled with immunoSEQ multiplex PCR; TCRdb holds only in-frame clones, not every one. The profile covers under 95,000 clones, with roughly 77% appearing a single time and roughly 14% taken by the ten largest. Sequences were obtained from PBMCs. These receptor sequences come from a woman in her thirties or forties in good health and CMV-seropositive. The CDR3 runs from the conserved cysteine through the conserved F or W. The order of the fields is V gene, CDR3 length, clone size, J gene, D gene, CDR3 DNA, CDR3 protein. D genes are given only for firm matches. Clone size, where shown, is once, few, many, or a class for clones that have expanded.

TRBV4-2,15,-,TRBJ2-1,TRBD1,TGTGCCAGCAGCCAAGAGGGACAGGCCTACAATGAGCAGTTCTTC,CASSQEGQAYNEQFF
TRBV9,18,-,TRBJ2-6,-,TGTGCCAGCAGACCGGGACTCCGGGGCCGCTCTGGGGCCAACGTCCTGACTTTC,CASRPGLRGRSGANVLTF
TRBV14,14,-,TRBJ2-1,-,TGTGCCAGCAGCCAAGACACCTACTACAATGAGCAGTTCTTC,CASSQDTYYNEQFF
TRBV27,14,-,TRBJ2-7,-,TGTGCCAGCAGTTTGGACGGAGGAGCGGCCGAGCAGTACTTC,CASSLDGGAAEQYF
TRBV27,14,-,TRBJ2-3,-,TGTGCCAGCAGTTTAGGGACTTTCACAGATACGCAGTATTTT,CASSLGTFTDTQYF
TRBV11-3,16,few,TRBJ2-3,TRBD2,TGTGCCAGCAGCCCCAGCGGGGGGGTCTACACAGATACGCAGTATTTT,CASSPSGGVYTDTQYF
TRBV11-3,16,-,TRBJ2-7,TRBD1,TGTGCCAGCAGCCCCCCAACAGGGGGCGCTTTCTACGAGCAGTACTTC,CASSPPTGGAFYEQYF
TRBV2,14,-,TRBJ1-3,-,TGTGCCAGCAGATTGGGGAGTCGTGGAAACACCATATATTTT,CASRLGSRGNTIYF
TRBV9,18,-,TRBJ2-5,TRBD2,TGTGCCAGCAGCGTGGGACTAGCGGGGGGGCTGAGGCAAGAGACCCAGTACTTC,CASSVGLAGGLRQETQYF
TRBV6-6,15,-,TRBJ1-5,TRBD1,TGTGCCAGCACCAGAGGACAGGGGTGGGGTCAGCCCCAGCATTTT,CASTRGQGWGQPQHF
TRBV27,13,-,TRBJ1-2,-,TGTGCCAGCAGTCCAGGGCCCAACTATGGCTACACCTTC,CASSPGPNYGYTF
TRBV13,14,few,TRBJ2-7,-,TGTGCCAGCAGCTTGACTCCGTACTCCTACGAGCAGTACTTC,CASSLTPYSYEQYF
TRBV15,15,-,TRBJ1-5,TRBD1,TGTGCCACCAGCAGAGATCAGGGACAGACTCAGCCCCAGCATTTT,CATSRDQGQTQPQHF
TRBV19,16,-,TRBJ2-1,-,TGTGCCAGTAGCCTGTTAGGAGCGAGCTCCTACAATGAGCAGTTCTTC,CASSLLGASSYNEQFF
TRBV27,15,-,TRBJ1-2,-,TGTGCCAGCAGTTTTAGACAGTTCCAAATAGAGGGCTACACCTTC,CASSFRQFQIEGYTF
TRBV30,11,-,TRBJ1-2,-,TGTGCCTGGAGTGTACTCGATGGCTACACCTTC,CAWSVLDGYTF
TRBV28,13,-,TRBJ2-7,-,TGTGCCAGCATGCGGATGAGCTCCTACGAGCAGTACTTC,CASMRMSSYEQYF
TRBV7-9,17,-,TRBJ1-3,TRBD1,TGTGCCAGCAGCCCTAGGCCCCGGGACAGGGAACGAAACACCATATATTTT,CASSPRPRDRERNTIYF
TRBV25-1,15,-,TRBJ2-7,-,TGTGCCAGCAGTTCCCTGACAGGTAATTCCTACGAGCAGTACTTC,CASSSLTGNSYEQYF
TRBV18,17,-,TRBJ2-7,TRBD2,TGTGCCAGCTCACCAATGTCAGTTGCGGGGGGGCCCGGGGAGCAGTACTTC,CASSPMSVAGGPGEQYF
TRBV7-9,14,-,TRBJ2-1,TRBD1,TGTGCCAGCGGGAGGGACAGGGAATACAATGAGCAGTTCTTC,CASGRDREYNEQFF
TRBV2,16,-,TRBJ1-4,-,TGTGCCAGCACTGTTGAAGGGGAGGTCCGGGGGGAAAAACTGTTTTTT,CASTVEGEVRGEKLFF
TRBV6-1,14,-,TRBJ1-1,-,TGTGCCAGCAGGGAGGGAGGGCCGGACACTGAAGCTTTCTTT,CASREGGPDTEAFF
TRBV11-3,15,-,TRBJ2-7,TRBD1,TGTGCCAGCAGCTCCCACGGGACAGGGAACTACGAGCAGTACTTC,CASSSHGTGNYEQYF
TRBV7-2,13,once,TRBJ2-5,-,TGTGCCAGCAGGGAAGCGGTCGTGGAGACCCAGTACTTC,CASREAVVETQYF
TRBV28,16,-,TRBJ1-4,-,TGTGCCAGCAGTTTTATCAGAGGACAGACTAATGAAAAACTGTTTTTT,CASSFIRGQTNEKLFF
TRBV28,14,-,TRBJ2-3,-,TGTGCCAGCAGGACCCCGACAGCCACAGATACGCAGTATTTT,CASRTPTATDTQYF
TRBV11-3,13,once,TRBJ2-7,-,TGTGCCAGCAGCTACTATCGAGCAAACGAGCAGTACTTC,CASSYYRANEQYF
TRBV19,15,-,TRBJ2-1,-,TGTGCCAGTAGTATCATCGCGCGGTCCTACAATGAGCAGTTCTTC,CASSIIARSYNEQFF
TRBV11-2,15,-,TRBJ2-5,-,TGTGCCAGCAGCTTAGATCTGGGACATCAAGAGACCCAGTACTTC,CASSLDLGHQETQYF
TRBV2,16,-,TRBJ2-1,-,TGTGCCAGCAGTGTCAATAGCGGTAACTCCTACAATGAGCAGTTCTTC,CASSVNSGNSYNEQFF
TRBV5-1,14,-,TRBJ2-3,-,TGCGCCAGCAGCTTGGCGGGGGTTCGGGATAAGCAGTATTTT,CASSLAGVRDKQYF
TRBV7-8,14,-,TRBJ2-5,-,TGTGCCAGCAGCTTAGCAGCGGGCCAAGAGACCCAGTACTTC,CASSLAAGQETQYF
TRBV4-1,12,-,TRBJ1-1,-,TGCGCCAGCAGCCAAGATCCCTTCGAAGCTTTCTTT,CASSQDPFEAFF
TRBV5-6,12,-,TRBJ2-2,-,TGTGCCAGCAGCTTCGGCACCGGGGAGCTGTTTTTT,CASSFGTGELFF
TRBV5-4,17,-,TRBJ2-7,-,TGTGCCAGCAGCCGCGGAGGGTTTACCGCCTCAACCTACGAGCAGTACTTC,CASSRGGFTASTYEQYF
TRBV28,11,-,TRBJ1-2,-,TGTGCCAGCAGGGGACTCATTGGCTACACCTTC,CASRGLIGYTF
TRBV19,15,once,TRBJ2-3,TRBD2,TGTGCCAGTAGCGTCCTAGCGGGGAGCACAGATACGCAGTATTTT,CASSVLAGSTDTQYF
TRBV5-5,14,once,TRBJ1-5,-,TGTGCCAGCAGCTTTTTGGGGGGGGATCAGCCCCAGCATTTT,CASSFLGGDQPQHF
TRBV9,15,-,TRBJ2-2,TRBD2,TGTGCCAGCAGCGTAGCGGGGGGGCGGTCCGGGGAGCTGTTTTTT,CASSVAGGRSGELFF
TRBV7-9,13,-,TRBJ1-4,-,TGTGCCAGCAGCCCTACGACTAATGAAAAACTGTTTTTT,CASSPTTNEKLFF
TRBV4-1,14,-,TRBJ2-7,TRBD2,TGCGCCAGCAGCCAAGAGACTAGCGGCGACGAGCAGTACTTC,CASSQETSGDEQYF
TRBV18,13,-,TRBJ1-1,-,TGTGCCAGCTCGAGGGCATCGAACACTGAAGCTTTCTTT,CASSRASNTEAFF
TRBV6-1,15,few,TRBJ1-1,-,TGTGCCAGCAGTGTAAACAGGTGGGAGGACACTGAAGCTTTCTTT,CASSVNRWEDTEAFF
TRBV11-3,12,-,TRBJ2-2,-,TGTGCCAGCAGCTTATGGCCTGGGGAGCTGTTTTTT,CASSLWPGELFF
TRBV27,14,-,TRBJ2-3,TRBD1,TGTGCCAGCGGCGACAGGGGGGACAAAGATACGCAGTATTTT,CASGDRGDKDTQYF
TRBV2,15,once,TRBJ2-6,TRBD1,TGTGCCAGCAGTAACAGGGGAGCCGGGGCCAACGTCCTGACTTTC,CASSNRGAGANVLTF
TRBV7-8,11,-,TRBJ1-2,TRBD1,TGTGCCAGCAGCCTCCAGGGGGCCCTCACCTTC,CASSLQGALTF
TRBV6-4,15,-,TRBJ2-5,TRBD1,TGTGCCAGCAGTGTGACAGGGGGCTCCCAAGAGACCCAGTACTTC,CASSVTGGSQETQYF
TRBV30,13,-,TRBJ1-1,TRBD1,TGTGCCTTGGACAGGGCGTATAACACTGAAGCTTTCTTT,CALDRAYNTEAFF
TRBV5-6,15,-,TRBJ2-3,-,TGTGCCAGCAGCTTGACCCAGTGGGCCCGAGATACGCAGTATTTT,CASSLTQWARDTQYF
TRBV7-8,15,once,TRBJ1-3,-,TGTGCCAGCAGGCATGAGGAGCTCTCTGGAAACACCATATATTTT,CASRHEELSGNTIYF
TRBV6-1,13,-,TRBJ2-7,TRBD1,TGTGCCAGCAGTCGTGACAGGGTCAGTGAGCAGTACTTC,CASSRDRVSEQYF